Sequencing of this T cell receptor beta chain was carried out in a study of blood T cell repertoires in COVID-19 (dated by TCRdb to 2018 to 2020). In terms of the full investigation: Collaborator samples came from the United States, Italy and Spain and covered acute and convalescent phases of COVID-19. The samples were drawn from two sources: the first 160 participants of the ongoing ImmuneRACE study, and 1,254 subjects contributed by 6 global collaborators. The repertoires were made available in a free public database intended to serve as a resource for research on the immune response to SARS-CoV-2. The material from the prospective study consisted of cDNA or gDNA derived from T cells, B-cell-depleted T cells, or PBMCs. A de-identified subject ID, COVID-19 status, age in years and sex were almost always included in the sample metadata. Subjects who had been exposed to COVID-19, were actively infected with it, or had recovered from it provided the deeply sampled blood TCRbeta repertoires that made up the dataset. Where HLA class I and class II types were available, the types were taken from metadata supplied by the sample provider, not from assay-based typing. On the study overall, not on this receptor specifically: Clinical and demographic metadata were provided uncurated, with the amount varying by source and participant.

Sequences DFQATT (CDR1) and SNEGSKA (CDR2) are obtained from the germline V gene (reference sequence). Spanning cysteine to phenylalanine, the CDR3 consists of 13 amino acids. The kept DNA is CDR3 alone, 39 bases in frame from the first base. V and J lose 4 bases and 5 bases, and a span of 14 bases separates them. Whole blood was collected in K2EDTA tubes by collaborating institutions according to the institutions' own protocols. For TCRbeta analysis, collaborators shipped samples in one of three forms: frozen whole blood, isolated PBMCs, or DNA extracted from either of those sample types. On this clone itself: Its antigen remains unidentified. Base qualities are not at hand, and no much larger clone is one base apart.

TCRbeta CDR3 regions were amplified from genomic DNA using the immunoSEQ Assay, a bias-controlled multiplex PCR. Concerning the study's data processing: Nucleated cell counts per sample were estimated from amplification of reference gene primers within the assay. Sequence reads were collapsed and filtered to measure the absolute abundance of every unique TCRbeta CDR3 rearrangement. For each sample, productive Simpson clonality was calculated as the square root of Simpson's diversity index across productive rearrangements. TCRdb carries this immuneACCESS record with in-frame sequences only. Its versions omit some clonotypes, under half of them owing to an unresolved V gene in the studies checked, with the rest unexplained. From that table come the V and J calls and clone size; the DNA was used to work out D and trimming. In all, the sample holds some 80,000 clones, and roughly 86% of those were seen once. The ten largest account for about a fifth of the sample.

This sequence was found in a woman older than 75 in a cohort sampled during active or convalescent COVID-19. The V gene is TRBV20-1 and the J gene is TRBJ1-1; D gene: possibly TRBD1, on 5 matching bases. The sequenced material came from peripheral blood. The nucleotide sequence is given as TGCAGTGCTACTGACTGGGGGGGGACTGAAGCTTTCTTT. It is translated as CSATDWGGTEAFF.